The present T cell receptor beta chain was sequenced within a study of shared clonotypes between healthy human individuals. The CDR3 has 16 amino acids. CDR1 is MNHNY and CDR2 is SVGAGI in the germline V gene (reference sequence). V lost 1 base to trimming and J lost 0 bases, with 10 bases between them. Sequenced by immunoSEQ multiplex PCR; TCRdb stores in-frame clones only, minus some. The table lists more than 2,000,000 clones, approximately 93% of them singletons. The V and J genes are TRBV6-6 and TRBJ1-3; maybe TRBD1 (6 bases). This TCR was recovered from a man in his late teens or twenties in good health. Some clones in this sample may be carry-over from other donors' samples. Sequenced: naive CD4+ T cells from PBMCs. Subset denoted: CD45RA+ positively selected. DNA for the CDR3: TGTGCCAGCAGTTACTTAGGGGGAAACTCTGGAAACACCATATATTTT. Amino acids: CASSYLGGNSGNTIYF.